This T cell receptor (beta chain) comes out of a study of T cell responses to AZD1222 COVID-19 vaccine. The study, taken as a whole, reports: Compared with day 0, the breadth and depth of the Spike-specific TCR repertoire rose significantly after two doses of AZD1222. Donors were mostly white British, more females; clonal diversity possibly underestimated.

As for this clone: Its target is unknown.

This table comes from immunoSEQ multiplex PCR, and its TCRdb copy is limited to in-frame clones, with some not included. The table includes 85,000 to 100,000 clones, more than 85% detected once. V lost 5 bases to trimming and J lost 2 bases, with 8 bases between them. There are 13 residues in the CDR3. Germline CDR1 reads SGHRS; CDR2 reads YFSETQ. The J gene is TRBJ2-1, the V gene TRBV5-1; no definite D call. This receptor was identified in an adult who received the AZD1222 COVID-19 vaccine. Sequenced here: peripheral blood, sampled 28 days after the second AZD1222 dose. CDR3 DNA sequence: TGCGCCAGCAGAGAGAACACCTACAATGAGCAGTTCTTC. This gives the protein CASRENTYNEQFF.